This T cell receptor beta chain originates from a study of CD8 T cells in Susac syndrome. The CDR3 consists of 15 residues. V lost 4 bases to trimming and J lost 6 bases, with 19 bases between them. Germline V gene lookup returns CDR1 SGHRS and CDR2 YFSETQ. An input of about 0.5 to 1 ug of RNA was subjected to reverse transcription using random hexamers. TCRdb analysed the immunoSEQ multiplex PCR reads with MiXCR anew, one entry per CDR3 protein. This sample has under 250,000 distinct CDR3 sequences, with around 93% found just once. From blood CD8+ and CD4+ T cells, TCR beta sequences were generated. Sequenced sample: CD4+ T cells from PBMCs. The rearrangement uses TRBV5-1 and TRBJ1-1; D perhaps matches TRBD1 (5 bases). This TCR came from a human donor with multiple sclerosis. In DNA form, the CDR3 reads TGCGCCAGCAGCCCCCTGACACAAAGAGGGGCTGAAGCTTTCTTT. Encoded protein: CASSPLTQRGAEAFF.